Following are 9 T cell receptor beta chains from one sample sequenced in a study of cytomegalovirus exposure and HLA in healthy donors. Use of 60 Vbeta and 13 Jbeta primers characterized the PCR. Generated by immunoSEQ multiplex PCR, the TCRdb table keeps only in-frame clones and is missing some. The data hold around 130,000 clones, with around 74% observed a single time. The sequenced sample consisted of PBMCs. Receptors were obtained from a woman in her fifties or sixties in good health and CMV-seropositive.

This CDR3 is CASSQESTQGNEQYF. The CDR3 DNA follows: TGCGCCAGCAGCCAAGAAAGTACTCAGGGAAACGAGCAGTACTTC. The rearrangement links TRBV4-3 to TRBJ2-7, with D tentatively TRBD1 (5 bases). Germline V CDR1 and CDR2: LGHNA, YSLEER. Trimming pared 0 bases from V and 5 bases from J, leaving 14 bases between. This CDR3 spans 15 amino acids.

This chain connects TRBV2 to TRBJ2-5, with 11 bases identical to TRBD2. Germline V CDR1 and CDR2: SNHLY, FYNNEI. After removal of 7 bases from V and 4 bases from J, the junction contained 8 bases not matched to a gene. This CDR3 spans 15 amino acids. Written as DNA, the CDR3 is TGTGCCAGCAACTTACTAGCGGGGGTCCCAGAGACCCAGTACTTC. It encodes CASNLLAGVPETQYF.

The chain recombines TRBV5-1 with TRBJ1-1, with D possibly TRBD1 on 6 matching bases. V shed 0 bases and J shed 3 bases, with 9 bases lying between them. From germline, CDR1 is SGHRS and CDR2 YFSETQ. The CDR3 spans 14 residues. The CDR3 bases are TGCGCCAGCAGCTTGGGGGCAGGGGACACTGAAGCTTTCTTT. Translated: CASSLGAGDTEAFF.

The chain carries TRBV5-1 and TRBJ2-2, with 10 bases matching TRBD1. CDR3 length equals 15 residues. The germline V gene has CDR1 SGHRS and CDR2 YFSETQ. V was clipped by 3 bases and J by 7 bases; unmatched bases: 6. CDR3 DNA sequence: TGCGCCAGCAGCTCCCTGACAGGGGGCCACGGGGAGCTGTTTTTT. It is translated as CASSSLTGGHGELFF.

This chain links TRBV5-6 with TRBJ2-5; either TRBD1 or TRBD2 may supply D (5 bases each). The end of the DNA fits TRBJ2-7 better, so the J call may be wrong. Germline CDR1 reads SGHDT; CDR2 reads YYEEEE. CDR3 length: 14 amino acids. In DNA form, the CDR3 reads TGTGCCAGCAGCCCCGGGGTCCCTGGGGGCGAGCAGTACTTC. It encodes CASSPGVPGGEQYF.

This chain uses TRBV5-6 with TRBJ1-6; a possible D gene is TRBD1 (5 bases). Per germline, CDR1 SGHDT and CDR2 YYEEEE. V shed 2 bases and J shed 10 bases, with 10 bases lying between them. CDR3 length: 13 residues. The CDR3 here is CASSLGQTSPLHF. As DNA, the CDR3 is TGTGCCAGCAGCTTAGGACAAACCTCACCCCTCCACTTT.

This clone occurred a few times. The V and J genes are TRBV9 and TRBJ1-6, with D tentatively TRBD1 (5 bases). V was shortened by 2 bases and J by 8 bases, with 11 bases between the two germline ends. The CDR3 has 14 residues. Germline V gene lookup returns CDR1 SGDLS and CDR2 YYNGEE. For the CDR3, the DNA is TGTGCCAGCAGCGTGGGGCTAAGTGATTCACCCCTCCACTTT. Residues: CASSVGLSDSPLHF.

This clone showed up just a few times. CDR3 nucleotide sequence: TGTGCCAGCAGTGAATCGGGGAGGCCGGAGTATGGCTACACCTTC. Encoded protein: CASSESGRPEYGYTF. The chain is built from TRBV25-1 and TRBJ1-2; D remains unclear. V lost 1 base to trimming and J lost 5 bases, with 14 bases between them. The germline V gene encodes CDR1 MGHDK and CDR2 SYGVNS. The CDR3 covers 15 residues.

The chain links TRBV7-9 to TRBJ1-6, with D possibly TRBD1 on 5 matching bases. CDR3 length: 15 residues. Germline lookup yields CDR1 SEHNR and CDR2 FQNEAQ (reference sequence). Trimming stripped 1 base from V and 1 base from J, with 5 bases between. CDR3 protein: CASSLGQSYNSPLHF. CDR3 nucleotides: TGTGCCAGCAGCTTAGGACAGTCCTATAATTCACCCCTCCACTTT.